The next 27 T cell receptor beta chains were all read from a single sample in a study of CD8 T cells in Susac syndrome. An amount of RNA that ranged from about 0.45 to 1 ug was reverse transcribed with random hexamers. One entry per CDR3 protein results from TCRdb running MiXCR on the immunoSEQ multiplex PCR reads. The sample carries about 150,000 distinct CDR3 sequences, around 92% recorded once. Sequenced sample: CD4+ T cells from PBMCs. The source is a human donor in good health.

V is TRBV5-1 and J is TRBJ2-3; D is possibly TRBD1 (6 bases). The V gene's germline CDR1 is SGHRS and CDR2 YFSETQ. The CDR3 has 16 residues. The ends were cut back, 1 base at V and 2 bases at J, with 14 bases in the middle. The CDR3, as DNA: TGCGCCAGCAGCTTGAATTACAGGGTTTCCACAGATACGCAGTATTTT. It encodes CASSLNYRVSTDTQYF.

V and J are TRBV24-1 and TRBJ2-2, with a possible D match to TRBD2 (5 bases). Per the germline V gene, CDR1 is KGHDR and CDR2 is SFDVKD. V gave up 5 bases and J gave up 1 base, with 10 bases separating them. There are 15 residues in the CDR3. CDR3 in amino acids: CATSGHEGNTGELFF. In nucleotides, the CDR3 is TGTGCCACCAGTGGCCATGAGGGGAACACCGGGGAGCTGTTTTTT.

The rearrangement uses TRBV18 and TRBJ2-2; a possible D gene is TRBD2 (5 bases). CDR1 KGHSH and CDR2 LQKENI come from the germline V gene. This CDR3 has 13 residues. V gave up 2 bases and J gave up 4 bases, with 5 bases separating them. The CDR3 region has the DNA TGTGCCAGCTCACCAGGGAGCACCGGGGAGCTGTTTTTT. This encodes CASSPGSTGELFF. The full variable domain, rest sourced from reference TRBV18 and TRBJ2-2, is NAGVMQNPRHLVRRRGQEARLRCSPMKGHSHVYWYRQLPEEGLKFMVYLQKENIIDESGMPKERFSAEFPKEGPSILRIQQVVRGDSAAYFCASSPGSTGELFFGEGSRLTVL.

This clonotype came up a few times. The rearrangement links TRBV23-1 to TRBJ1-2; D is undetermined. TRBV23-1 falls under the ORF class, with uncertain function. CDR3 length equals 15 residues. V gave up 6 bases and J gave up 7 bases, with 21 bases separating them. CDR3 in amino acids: CASSKLRPAGSGYTF. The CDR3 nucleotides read TGCGCCAGCAGCAAACTCCGACCCGCGGGCAGTGGCTACACCTTC.

CDR3 nucleotides: TGTGCCAGCAGAGGCCTAGCGGGAGGAGATACGCAGTATTTT. It codes for CASRGLAGGDTQYF. The genes are TRBV28 and TRBJ2-3; TRBD2 matches 11 bases. CDR1 is MDHEN and CDR2 is SYDVKM in the germline V gene. With V trimmed by 6 bases and J by 5 bases, 4 bases remained unmatched. The CDR3 covers 14 residues.

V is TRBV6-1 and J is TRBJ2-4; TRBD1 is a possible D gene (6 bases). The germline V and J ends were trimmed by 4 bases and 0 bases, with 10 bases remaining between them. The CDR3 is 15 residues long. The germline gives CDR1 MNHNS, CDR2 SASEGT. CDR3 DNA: TGTGCCAGCAGTGCTATACAGGGAGCCAAAAACATTCAGTACTTC. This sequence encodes CASSAIQGAKNIQYF.

CDR3 in DNA: TGTGCCTGGAGTGTAGGTGGTTTGGCTTTCTTT. This codes for CAWSVGGLAFF. The chain recombines TRBV30 with TRBJ1-1; D gene unclear. Trimming stripped 0 bases from V and 11 bases from J, with 10 bases between. Germline lookup yields CDR1 GTSNPN and CDR2 SVGIG (reference sequence). The CDR3 consists of 11 residues.

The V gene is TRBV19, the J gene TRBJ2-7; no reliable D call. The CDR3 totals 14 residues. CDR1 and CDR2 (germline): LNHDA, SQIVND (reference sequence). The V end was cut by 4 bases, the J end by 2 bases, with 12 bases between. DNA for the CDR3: TGTGCCAGTAGTAAAGGTACCGAAACCTACGAGCAGTACTTC. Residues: CASSKGTETYEQYF.

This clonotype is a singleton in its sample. The chain's CDR3 is CSVAAGAPTDTQYF. The CDR3 DNA follows: TGCAGCGTGGCAGCAGGGGCCCCCACAGATACGCAGTATTTT. The rearrangement links TRBV29-1 to TRBJ2-3, with D tentatively TRBD1 (6 bases). CDR3 length: 14 residues. V was cut by 6 bases and J by 2 bases, with 15 bases left in between. Looked up from germline, CDR1 is SQVTM and CDR2 is ANQGSEA.

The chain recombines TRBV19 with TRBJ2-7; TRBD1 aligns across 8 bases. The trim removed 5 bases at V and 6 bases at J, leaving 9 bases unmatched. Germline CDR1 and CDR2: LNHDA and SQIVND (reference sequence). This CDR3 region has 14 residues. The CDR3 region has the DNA TGTGCCAGTAGTCCGACAGGGGAGACTATCGAGCAGTACTTC. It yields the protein CASSPTGETIEQYF.

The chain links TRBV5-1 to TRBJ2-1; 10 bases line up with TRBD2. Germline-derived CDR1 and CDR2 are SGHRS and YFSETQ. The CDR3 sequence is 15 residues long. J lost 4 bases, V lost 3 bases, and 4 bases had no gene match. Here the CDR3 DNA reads TGCGCCAGCAGCTGGGCTAGCGGGAGTTACAATGAGCAGTTCTTC. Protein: CASSWASGSYNEQFF.

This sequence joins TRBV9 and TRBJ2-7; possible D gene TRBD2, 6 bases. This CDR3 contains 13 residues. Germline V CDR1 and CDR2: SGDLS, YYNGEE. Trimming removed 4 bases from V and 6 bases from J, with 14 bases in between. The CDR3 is CASSRRATGEQYF. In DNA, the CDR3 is TGTGCCAGCAGCAGGAGGGCGACCGGCGAGCAGTACTTC. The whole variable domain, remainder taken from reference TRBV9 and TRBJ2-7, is DSGVTQTPKHLITATGQRVTLRCSPRSGDLSVYWYQQSLDQGLQFLIQYYNGEERAKGNILERFSAQQFPDLHSELNLSSLELGDSALYFCASSRRATGEQYFGPGTRLTVT.

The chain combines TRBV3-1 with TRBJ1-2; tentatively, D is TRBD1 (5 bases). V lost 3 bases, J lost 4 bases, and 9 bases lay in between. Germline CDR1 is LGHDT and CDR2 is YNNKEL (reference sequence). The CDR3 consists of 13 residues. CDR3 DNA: TGTGCCAGCAGCCACCGGGACCTCTATGGCTACACCTTC. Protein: CASSHRDLYGYTF. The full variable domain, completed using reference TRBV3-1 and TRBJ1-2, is DTAVSQTPKYLVTQMGNDKSIKCEQNLGHDTMYWYKQDSKKFLKIMFSYNNKELIINETVPNRFSPKSPDKAHLNLHINSLELGDSAVYFCASSHRDLYGYTFGSGTRLTVV.

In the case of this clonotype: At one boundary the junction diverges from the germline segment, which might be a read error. The CDR3 sequence: CVSRIQEGTEAFF. DNA of the CDR3: TGTGTCAGCAGGATACAGGAGGGCACTGAAGCTTTCTTT. This rearrangement joins TRBV7-2 to TRBJ1-1; D possibly corresponds to TRBD1 (5 bases). The germline gives CDR1 SGHTA, CDR2 FQGNSA. CDR3 length: 13 amino acids.

The CDR3 reads CASSYLGGNYEQYF. For the CDR3, the DNA is TGTGCCAGCAGTTATTTAGGTGGGAACTACGAGCAGTACTTC. The rearrangement joins TRBV6-2 or TRBV6-3 to TRBJ2-7; D remains ambiguous. Trimming removed 3 bases from V and 3 bases from J, with 12 bases in between. The germline gives CDR1 MNHEY, CDR2 SVGEGT. This CDR3 has 14 amino acids.

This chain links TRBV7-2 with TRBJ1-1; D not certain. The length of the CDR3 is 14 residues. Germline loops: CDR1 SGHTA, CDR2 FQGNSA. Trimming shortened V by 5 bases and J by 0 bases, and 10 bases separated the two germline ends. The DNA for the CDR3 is TGTGCCAGCAGCACCAGAACAGTGAACACTGAAGCTTTCTTT. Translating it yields CASSTRTVNTEAFF.

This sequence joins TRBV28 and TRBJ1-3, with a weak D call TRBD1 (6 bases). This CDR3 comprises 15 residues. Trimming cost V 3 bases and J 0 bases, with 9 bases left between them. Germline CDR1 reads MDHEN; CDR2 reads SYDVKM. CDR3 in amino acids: CASSFWGRSGNTIYF. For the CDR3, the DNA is TGTGCCAGCAGTTTTTGGGGGCGCTCTGGAAACACCATATATTTT.

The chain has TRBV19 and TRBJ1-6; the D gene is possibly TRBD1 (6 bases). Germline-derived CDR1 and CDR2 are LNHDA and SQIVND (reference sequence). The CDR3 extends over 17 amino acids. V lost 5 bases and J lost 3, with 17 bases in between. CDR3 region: CASSPTHREGYNSPLHF. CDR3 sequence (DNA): TGTGCCAGTAGTCCTACTCACAGGGAGGGCTATAATTCACCCCTCCACTTT.

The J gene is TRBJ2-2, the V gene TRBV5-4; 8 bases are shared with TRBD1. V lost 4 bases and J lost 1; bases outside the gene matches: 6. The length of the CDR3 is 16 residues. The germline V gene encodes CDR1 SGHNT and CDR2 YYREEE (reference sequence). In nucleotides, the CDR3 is TGTGCCAGCAGCACCAAGACAGGGGAGAACACCGGGGAGCTGTTTTTT. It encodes CASSTKTGENTGELFF.

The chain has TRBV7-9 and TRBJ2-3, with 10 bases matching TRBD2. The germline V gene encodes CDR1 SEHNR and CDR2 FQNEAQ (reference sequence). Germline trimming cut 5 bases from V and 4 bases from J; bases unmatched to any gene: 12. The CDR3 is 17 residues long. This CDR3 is CASSQGASGSIADTQYF. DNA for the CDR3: TGTGCCAGCAGCCAGGGGGCTAGCGGGAGCATCGCAGATACGCAGTATTTT.

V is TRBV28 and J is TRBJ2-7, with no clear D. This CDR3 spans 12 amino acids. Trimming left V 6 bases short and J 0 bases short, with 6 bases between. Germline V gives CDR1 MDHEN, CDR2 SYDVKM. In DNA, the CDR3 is TGTGCCAGCAGGGCGAACTCCTACGAGCAGTACTTC. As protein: CASRANSYEQYF.

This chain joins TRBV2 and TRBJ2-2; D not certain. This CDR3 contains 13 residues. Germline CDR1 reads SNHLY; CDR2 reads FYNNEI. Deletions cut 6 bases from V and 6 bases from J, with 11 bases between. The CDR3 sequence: CASSPLFAGELFF. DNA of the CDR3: TGTGCCAGCAGCCCACTGTTCGCCGGGGAGCTGTTTTTT.

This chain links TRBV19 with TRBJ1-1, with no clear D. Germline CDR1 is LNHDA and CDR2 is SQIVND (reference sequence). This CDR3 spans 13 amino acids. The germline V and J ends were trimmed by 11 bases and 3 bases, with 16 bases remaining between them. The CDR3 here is CASPSPSDTEAFF. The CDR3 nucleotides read TGTGCCTCCCCATCCCCGTCCGACACTGAAGCTTTCTTT.

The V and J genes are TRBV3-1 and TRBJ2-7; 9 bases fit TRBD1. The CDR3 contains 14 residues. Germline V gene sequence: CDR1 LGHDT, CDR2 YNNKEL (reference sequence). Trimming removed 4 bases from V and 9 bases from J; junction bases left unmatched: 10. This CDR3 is CASSPSGQGQGQYF. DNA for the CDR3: TGTGCCAGCAGCCCGTCGGGACAGGGTCAGGGGCAGTACTTC.

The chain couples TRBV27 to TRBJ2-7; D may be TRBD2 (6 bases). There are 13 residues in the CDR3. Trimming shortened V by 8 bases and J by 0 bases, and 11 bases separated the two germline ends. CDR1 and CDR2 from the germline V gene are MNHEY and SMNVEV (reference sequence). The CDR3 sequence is CASRVDYSYEQYF. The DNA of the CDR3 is TGTGCCAGCCGAGTGGACTACTCCTACGAGCAGTACTTC.

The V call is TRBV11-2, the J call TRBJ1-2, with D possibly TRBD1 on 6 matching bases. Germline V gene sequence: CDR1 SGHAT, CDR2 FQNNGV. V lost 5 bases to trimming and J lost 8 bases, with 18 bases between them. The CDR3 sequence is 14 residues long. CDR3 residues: CASSAQTGYGGYTF. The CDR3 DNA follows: TGTGCCAGCAGCGCGCAAACAGGGTATGGCGGCTACACCTTC.

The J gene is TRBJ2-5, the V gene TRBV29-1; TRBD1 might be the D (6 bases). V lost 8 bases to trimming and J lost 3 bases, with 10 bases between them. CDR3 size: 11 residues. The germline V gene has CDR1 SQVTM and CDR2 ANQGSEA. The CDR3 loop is CSTRTEETQYF. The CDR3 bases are TGCAGCACTAGGACAGAAGAGACCCAGTACTTC.